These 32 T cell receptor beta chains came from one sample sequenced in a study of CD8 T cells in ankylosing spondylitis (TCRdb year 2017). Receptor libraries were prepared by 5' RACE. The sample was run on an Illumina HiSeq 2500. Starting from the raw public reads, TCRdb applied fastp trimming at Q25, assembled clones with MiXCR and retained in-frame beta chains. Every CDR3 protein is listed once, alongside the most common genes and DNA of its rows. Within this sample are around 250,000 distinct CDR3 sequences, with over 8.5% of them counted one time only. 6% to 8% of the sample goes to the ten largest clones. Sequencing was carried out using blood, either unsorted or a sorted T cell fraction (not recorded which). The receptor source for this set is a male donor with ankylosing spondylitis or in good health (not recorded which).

Written as DNA, the CDR3 is TGCAGTGCTAGCAGCACAGCATCAGGGTACGAGCAGTACTTC. Its translation: CSASSTASGYEQYF. J is TRBJ2-7 and V is TRBV20-1; D is perhaps TRBD1 (5 bases). V lost 3 bases to trimming and J lost 4 bases, with 16 bases between them. CDR1 DFQATT and CDR2 SNEGSKA come from the germline V gene (reference sequence). The CDR3 is 14 amino acids.

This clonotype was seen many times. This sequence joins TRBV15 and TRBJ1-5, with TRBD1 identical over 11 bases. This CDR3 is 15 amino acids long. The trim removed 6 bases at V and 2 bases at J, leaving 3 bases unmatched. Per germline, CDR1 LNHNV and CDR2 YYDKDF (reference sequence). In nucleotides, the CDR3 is TGTGCCACCAGGGACAGGGGGCTGGGCAATCAGCCCCAGCATTTT. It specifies CATRDRGLGNQPQHF.

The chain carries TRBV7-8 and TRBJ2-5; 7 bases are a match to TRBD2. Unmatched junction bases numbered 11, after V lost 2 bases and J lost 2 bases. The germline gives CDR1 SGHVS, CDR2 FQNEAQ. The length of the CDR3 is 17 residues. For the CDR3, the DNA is TGTGCCAGCAGCTTATTGGTGCTAGCGGTGCTACAAGAGACCCAGTACTTC. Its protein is CASSLLVLAVLQETQYF. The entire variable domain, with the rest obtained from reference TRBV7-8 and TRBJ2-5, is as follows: GAGVSQSPRYKVAKRGQDVALRCDPISGHVSLFWYQQALGQGPEFLTYFQNEAQLDKSGLPSDRFFAERPEGSVSTLKIQRTQQEDSAVYLCASSLLVLAVLQETQYFGPGTRLLVL.

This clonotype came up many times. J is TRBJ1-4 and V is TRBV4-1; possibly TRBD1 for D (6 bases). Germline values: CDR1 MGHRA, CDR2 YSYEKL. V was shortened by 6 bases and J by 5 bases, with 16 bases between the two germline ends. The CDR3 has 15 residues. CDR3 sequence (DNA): TGCGCCAGCAGAAGAGGGGGGGGAAAGAATGAAAAACTGTTTTTT. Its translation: CASRRGGGKNEKLFF.

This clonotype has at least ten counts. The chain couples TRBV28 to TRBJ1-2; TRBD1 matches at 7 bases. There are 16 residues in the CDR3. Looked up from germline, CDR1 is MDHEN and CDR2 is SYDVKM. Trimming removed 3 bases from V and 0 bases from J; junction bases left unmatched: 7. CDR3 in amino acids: CASSLSAGQTNYGYTF. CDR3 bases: TGTGCCAGCAGTTTGAGTGCGGGACAGACTAACTATGGCTACACCTTC.

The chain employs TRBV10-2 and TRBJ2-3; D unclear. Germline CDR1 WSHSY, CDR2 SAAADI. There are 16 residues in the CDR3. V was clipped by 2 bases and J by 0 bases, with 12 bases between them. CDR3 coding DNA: TGCGCCAGCAGTGAGGCGGACGTCTCTAGCACAGATACGCAGTATTTT. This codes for CASSEADVSSTDTQYF.

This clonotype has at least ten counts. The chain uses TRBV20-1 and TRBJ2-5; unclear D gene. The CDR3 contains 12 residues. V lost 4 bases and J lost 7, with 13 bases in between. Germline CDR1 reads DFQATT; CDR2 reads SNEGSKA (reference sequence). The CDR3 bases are TGCAGTGCTACGAGACTGCCGGGGACCCAGTACTTC. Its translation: CSATRLPGTQYF.

DNA of the CDR3: TGCAGCGCTCCAGCCCTCGAGCAGTACTTC. This gives the protein CSAPALEQYF. The chain combines TRBV29-1 with TRBJ2-7; D ambiguous. CDR3 length: 10 residues. Germline V gene sequence: CDR1 SQVTM, CDR2 ANQGSEA. V lost 7 bases and J 6 bases, leaving 10 bases between the germline ends.

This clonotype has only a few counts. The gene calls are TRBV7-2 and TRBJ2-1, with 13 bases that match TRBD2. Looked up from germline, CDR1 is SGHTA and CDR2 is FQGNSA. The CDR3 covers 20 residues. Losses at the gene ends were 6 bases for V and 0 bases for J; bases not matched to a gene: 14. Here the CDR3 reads CASSLAPGLAGLSSYNEQFF. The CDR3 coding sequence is TGTGCCAGCAGTCTCGCTCCGGGACTAGCGGGATTAAGCTCCTACAATGAGCAGTTCTTC.

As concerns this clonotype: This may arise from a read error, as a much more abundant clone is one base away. CDR3: CASSGRGTEGLNAAYEQYF. The CDR3 DNA reads TGTGCCAGCAGTGGGCGGGGGACAGAAGGATTAAATGCAGCCTACGAGCAGTACTTC. The rearrangement links TRBV6-1 to TRBJ2-7; D assignment may be TRBD1 or TRBD2 (7 bases each). From germline, CDR1 is MNHNS and CDR2 SASEGT. V shed 4 bases and J shed 2 bases, with 27 bases lying between them. The CDR3 consists of 19 residues.

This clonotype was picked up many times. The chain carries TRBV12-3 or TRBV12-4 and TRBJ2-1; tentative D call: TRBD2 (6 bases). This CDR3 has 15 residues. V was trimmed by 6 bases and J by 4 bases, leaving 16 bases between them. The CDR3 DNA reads TGTGCCAGCAGCCCTTCGGGAGAGGGGTACAATGAGCAGTTCTTC. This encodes CASSPSGEGYNEQFF.

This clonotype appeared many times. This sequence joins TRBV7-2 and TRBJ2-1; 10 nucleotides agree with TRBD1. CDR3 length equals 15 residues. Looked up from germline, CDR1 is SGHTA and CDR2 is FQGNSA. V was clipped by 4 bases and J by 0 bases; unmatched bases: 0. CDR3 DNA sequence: TGTGCCAGCAGCTGGGACAGGGGCTCCTACAATGAGCAGTTCTTC. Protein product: CASSWDRGSYNEQFF.

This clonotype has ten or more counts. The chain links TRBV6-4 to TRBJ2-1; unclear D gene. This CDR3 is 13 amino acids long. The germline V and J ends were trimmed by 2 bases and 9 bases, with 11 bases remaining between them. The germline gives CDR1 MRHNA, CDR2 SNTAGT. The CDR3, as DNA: TGTGCCAGCAGTGACCAAATGGCGAGTGAGCAGTTCTTC. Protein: CASSDQMASEQFF.

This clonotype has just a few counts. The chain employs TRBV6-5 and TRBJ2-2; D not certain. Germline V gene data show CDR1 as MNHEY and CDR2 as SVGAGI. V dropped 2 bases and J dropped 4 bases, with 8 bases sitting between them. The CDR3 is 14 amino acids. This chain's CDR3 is CASSYEAGTGELFF. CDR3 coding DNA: TGTGCCAGCAGTTACGAGGCAGGCACCGGGGAGCTGTTTTTT.

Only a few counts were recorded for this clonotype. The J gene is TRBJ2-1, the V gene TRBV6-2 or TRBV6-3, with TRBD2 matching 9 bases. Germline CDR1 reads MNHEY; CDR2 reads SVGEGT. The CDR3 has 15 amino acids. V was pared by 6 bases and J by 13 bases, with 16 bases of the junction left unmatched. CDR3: CASSPTGTSLDHQFF. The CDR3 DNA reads TGTGCCAGCAGCCCCACCGGGACTAGCCTAGACCATCAGTTCTTC.

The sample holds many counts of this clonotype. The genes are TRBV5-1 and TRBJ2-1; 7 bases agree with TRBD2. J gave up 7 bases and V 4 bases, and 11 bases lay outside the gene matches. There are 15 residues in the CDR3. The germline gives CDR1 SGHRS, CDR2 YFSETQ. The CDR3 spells CASSPERRLANEQFF. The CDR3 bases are TGCGCCAGCAGCCCAGAACGCCGACTAGCTAATGAGCAGTTCTTC.

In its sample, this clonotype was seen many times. The CDR3 here is CASRVGQGVFEAFF. The CDR3 bases are TGTGCCAGCAGGGTCGGACAGGGGGTCTTTGAAGCTTTCTTT. J is TRBJ1-1 and V is TRBV6-1; 10 nucleotides match TRBD1. CDR1 is MNHNS, CDR2 SASEGT, per germline. Unmatched junction bases numbered 8, after V lost 6 bases and J lost 7 bases. The CDR3 contains 14 residues.

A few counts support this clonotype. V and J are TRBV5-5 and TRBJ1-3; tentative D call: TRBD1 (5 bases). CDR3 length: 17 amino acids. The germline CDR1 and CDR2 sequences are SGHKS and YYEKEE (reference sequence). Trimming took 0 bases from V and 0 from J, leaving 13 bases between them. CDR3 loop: CASSLVPGPNSGNTIYF. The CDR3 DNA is TGTGCCAGCAGCTTGGTTCCGGGACCCAACTCTGGAAACACCATATATTTT. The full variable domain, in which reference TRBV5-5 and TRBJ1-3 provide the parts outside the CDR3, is DAGVTQSPTHLIKTRGQQVTLRCSPISGHKSVSWYQQVLGQGPQFIFQYYEKEERGRGNFPDRFSARQFPNYSSELNVNALLLGDSALYLCASSLVPGPNSGNTIYFGEGSWLTVV.

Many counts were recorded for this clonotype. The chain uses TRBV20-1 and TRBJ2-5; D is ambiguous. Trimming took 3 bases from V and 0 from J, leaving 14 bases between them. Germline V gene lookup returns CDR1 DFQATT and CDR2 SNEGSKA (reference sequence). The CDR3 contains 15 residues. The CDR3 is CSASGRLPYQETQYF. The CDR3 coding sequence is TGCAGTGCTAGTGGTAGACTGCCGTACCAAGAGACCCAGTACTTC.

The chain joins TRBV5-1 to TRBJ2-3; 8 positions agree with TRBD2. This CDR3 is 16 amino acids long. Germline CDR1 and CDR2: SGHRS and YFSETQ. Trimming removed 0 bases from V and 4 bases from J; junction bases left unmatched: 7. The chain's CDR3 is CASSLGTSNFADTQYF. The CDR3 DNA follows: TGCGCCAGCAGCTTGGGGACTAGCAATTTTGCAGATACGCAGTATTTT.

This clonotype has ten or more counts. The CDR3 is CASIPDPGGGQPQHF. In DNA, the CDR3 is TGTGCCAGCATCCCCGATCCAGGGGGCGGACAGCCCCAGCATTTT. The rearrangement links TRBV2 to TRBJ1-5, with 8 bases aligning to TRBD1. From germline, CDR1 is SNHLY and CDR2 FYNNEI. This CDR3 spans 15 amino acids. The V and J ends lost 7 bases and 7 bases, in that order; junction bases with no gene match: 12.

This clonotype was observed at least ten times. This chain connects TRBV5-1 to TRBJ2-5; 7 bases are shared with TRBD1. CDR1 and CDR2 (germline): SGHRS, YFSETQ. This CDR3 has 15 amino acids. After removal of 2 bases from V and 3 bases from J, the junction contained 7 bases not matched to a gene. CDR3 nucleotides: TGCGCCAGCAGCTTCCTACCTGGACAGGAAGAGACCCAGTACTTC. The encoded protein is CASSFLPGQEETQYF.

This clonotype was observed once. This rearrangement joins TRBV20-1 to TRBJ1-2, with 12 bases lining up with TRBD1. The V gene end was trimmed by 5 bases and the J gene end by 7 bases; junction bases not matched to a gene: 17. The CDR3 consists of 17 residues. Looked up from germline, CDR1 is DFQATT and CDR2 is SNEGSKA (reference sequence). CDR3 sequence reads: CSASEYGTGGAVGGYTF. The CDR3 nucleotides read TGCAGTGCTTCAGAGTACGGGACAGGGGGCGCCGTCGGTGGCTACACCTTC.

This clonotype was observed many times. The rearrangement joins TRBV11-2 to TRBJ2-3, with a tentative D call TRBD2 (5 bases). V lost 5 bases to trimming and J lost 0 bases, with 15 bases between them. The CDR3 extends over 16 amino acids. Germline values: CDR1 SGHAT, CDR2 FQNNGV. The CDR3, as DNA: TGTGCCAGCAGCGGCCGTCGGCGCGGGAGCACAGATACGCAGTATTTT. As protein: CASSGRRRGSTDTQYF.

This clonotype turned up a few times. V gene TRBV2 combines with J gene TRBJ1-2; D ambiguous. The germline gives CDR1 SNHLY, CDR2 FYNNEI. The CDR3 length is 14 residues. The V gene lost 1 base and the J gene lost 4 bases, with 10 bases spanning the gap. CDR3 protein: CASSEDQAAYGYTF. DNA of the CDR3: TGTGCCAGCAGTGAAGACCAGGCAGCCTATGGCTACACCTTC.

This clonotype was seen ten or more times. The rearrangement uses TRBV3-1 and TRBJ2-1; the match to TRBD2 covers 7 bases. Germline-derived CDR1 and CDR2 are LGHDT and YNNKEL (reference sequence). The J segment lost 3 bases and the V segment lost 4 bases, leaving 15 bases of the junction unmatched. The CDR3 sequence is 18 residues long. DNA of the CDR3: TGTGCCAGCAGCCGACACTCATTCCGGCTAGCGGTCTACAATGAGCAGTTCTTC. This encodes CASSRHSFRLAVYNEQFF.

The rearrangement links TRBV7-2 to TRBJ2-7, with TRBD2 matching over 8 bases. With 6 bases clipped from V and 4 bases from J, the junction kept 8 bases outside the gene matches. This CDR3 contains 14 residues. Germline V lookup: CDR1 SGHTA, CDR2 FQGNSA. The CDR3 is CASSYSGAQYEQYF. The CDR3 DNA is TGTGCCAGCAGTTATAGCGGGGCCCAATACGAGCAGTACTTC.

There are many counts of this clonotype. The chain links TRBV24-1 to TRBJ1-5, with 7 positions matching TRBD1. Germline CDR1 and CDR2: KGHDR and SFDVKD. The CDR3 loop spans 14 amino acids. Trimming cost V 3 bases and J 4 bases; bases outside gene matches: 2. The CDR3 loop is CATSDTGVNQPQHF. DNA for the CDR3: TGTGCCACCAGTGATACAGGGGTGAATCAGCCCCAGCATTTT.

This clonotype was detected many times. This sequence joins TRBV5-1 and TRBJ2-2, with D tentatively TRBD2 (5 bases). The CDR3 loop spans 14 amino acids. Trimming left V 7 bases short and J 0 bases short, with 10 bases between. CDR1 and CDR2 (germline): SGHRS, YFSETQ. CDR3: CASESGSNTGELFF. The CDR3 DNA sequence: TGCGCCAGCGAGTCGGGGTCGAACACCGGGGAGCTGTTTTTT.

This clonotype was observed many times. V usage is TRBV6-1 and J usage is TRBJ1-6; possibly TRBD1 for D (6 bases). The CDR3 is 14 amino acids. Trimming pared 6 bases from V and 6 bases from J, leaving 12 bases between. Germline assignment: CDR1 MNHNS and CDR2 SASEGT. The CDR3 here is CASSGQFGNSPLHF. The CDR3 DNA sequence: TGTGCCAGCAGCGGACAGTTTGGTAATTCACCCCTCCACTTT.

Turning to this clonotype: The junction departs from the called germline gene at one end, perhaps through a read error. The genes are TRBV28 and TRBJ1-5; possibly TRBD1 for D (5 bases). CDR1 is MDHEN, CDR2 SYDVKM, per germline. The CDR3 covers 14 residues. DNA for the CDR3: TGTACCAGCAGTTTTATGGACAACAATCAGCCCCAGCATTTT. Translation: CTSSFMDNNQPQHF.

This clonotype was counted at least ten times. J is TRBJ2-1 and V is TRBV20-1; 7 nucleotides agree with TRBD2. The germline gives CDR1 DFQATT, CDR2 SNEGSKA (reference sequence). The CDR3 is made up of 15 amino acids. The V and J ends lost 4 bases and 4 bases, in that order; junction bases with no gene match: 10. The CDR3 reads CSATGLGGGYNEQFF. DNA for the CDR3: TGCAGTGCTACGGGACTGGGGGGGGGGTACAATGAGCAGTTCTTC.